The entry below describes one T cell receptor (beta chain). This record belongs to a study of cytomegalovirus exposure and HLA in healthy donors. The CDR3 sequence is 12 residues long. Trimming took off 8 bases at V and 2 bases at J, with 6 bases between the two ends. CDR1 is SGHTA, CDR2 FQGTGA, per germline. 13 Jbeta primers and 60 Vbeta primers were used for the PCR. TCRdb's copy holds only in-frame clones and misses some; the assay was immunoSEQ multiplex PCR. This sample has approximately 190,000 clones, with roughly 80% found just once. This TCR was recovered from a woman between 45 and 60 years old in good health and CMV-seropositive. The sample comprised PBMCs. The chain combines TRBV7-3 with TRBJ2-2; no clear D gene. The CDR3 sequence: CASGPNTGELFF. In DNA, the CDR3 is TGTGCCAGCGGCCCCAACACCGGGGAGCTGTTTTTT. The complete variable domain, with remaining parts taken from reference TRBV7-3 and TRBJ2-2, reads GAGVSQTPSNKVTEKGKYVELRCDPISGHTALYWYRQSLGQGPEFLIYFQGTGAADDSGLPNDRFFAVRPEGSVSTLKIQRTERGDSAVYLCASGPNTGELFFGEGSRLTVL.